The 13 T cell receptor beta chains listed next were all sequenced from one sample in a study of beta chain features in type 1 diabetes. Since all of the isolated RNA was reverse transcribed, expressed TCRB transcripts were what got sequenced. The method was immunoSEQ multiplex PCR; TCRdb's version includes in-frame clones alone and lacks a portion of them. The sample lists about 450,000 clones, 11% occurring once. Sequencing was done on a sample of naive CD4+ T cells from blood. The receptors originated from a young woman in good health.

CDR3 residues: CASSTSSGNTIYF. The CDR3 DNA sequence: TGTGCCAGCTCGACCAGCTCTGGAAACACCATATATTTT. The V and J genes are TRBV6-5 and TRBJ1-3; D not certain. The CDR3 has 13 amino acids. Trimming shortened V by 8 bases and J by 0 bases, and 8 bases separated the two germline ends. In germline, CDR1 is MNHEY, CDR2 SVGAGI.

This clone was seen a few times. The chain is built from TRBV2 and TRBJ2-1; 7 bases are a match to TRBD1. Germline V gene lookup returns CDR1 SNHLY and CDR2 FYNNEI. The CDR3 sequence is 14 residues long. The V and J ends lost 5 bases and 5 bases, in that order; junction bases with no gene match: 6. The CDR3 sequence is CASSTGVGNNEQFF. CDR3 coding DNA: TGTGCCAGCAGTACAGGGGTTGGGAACAATGAGCAGTTCTTC.

The chain joins TRBV25-1 to TRBJ2-5; possibly TRBD1 for D (5 bases). The CDR3 contains 13 residues. Germline CDR1 and CDR2: MGHDK and SYGVNS. V was clipped by 4 bases and J by 5 bases, with 11 bases between them. The CDR3 sequence: CASSVTGSETQYF. The CDR3 DNA reads TGTGCCAGCAGTGTCACAGGAAGTGAGACCCAGTACTTC.

This clone has a handful of counts. This sequence joins TRBV18 and TRBJ2-1, with TRBD2 matching 7 bases. The CDR3 is made up of 13 amino acids. Germline loops: CDR1 KGHSH, CDR2 LQKENI. V trimming: 2 bases; J trimming: 9 bases; junction bases outside the gene matches: 4. The CDR3 sequence is CASSPGAGSEQFF. DNA for the CDR3: TGTGCCAGCTCACCAGGAGCGGGAAGTGAGCAGTTCTTC.

The gene calls are TRBV25-1 and TRBJ1-6; tentative D call: TRBD1 (6 bases). The CDR3 sequence is 15 residues long. Trimming left V 10 bases short and J 0 bases short, with 13 bases between. The germline V gene has CDR1 MGHDK and CDR2 SYGVNS. CDR3 nucleotides: TGTGCCACCAGGGGATTTAGCTCCTATAATTCACCCCTCCACTTT. It is translated as CATRGFSSYNSPLHF.

For this clone: The identical CDR3 is also encoded by other nucleotide sequences in the sample. This chain joins TRBV29-1 and TRBJ1-1; TRBD1 might be the D (5 bases). V lost 3 bases and J lost 0, with 8 bases in between. The CDR3 is 13 amino acids. The germline gives CDR1 SQVTM, CDR2 ANQGSEA. The CDR3 region is CSVDRGMNTEAFF. The CDR3 nucleotides read TGCAGCGTTGATCGGGGGATGAACACTGAAGCTTTCTTT.

This clone appeared a few times. The chain joins TRBV28 to TRBJ2-3; TRBD2 is a possible D gene (6 bases). The CDR3 is 14 amino acids. Germline assignment: CDR1 MDHEN and CDR2 SYDVKM. Trimming cost V 8 bases and J 8 bases, with 20 bases left between them. CDR3 DNA: TGTGCCAGCCGCCCGCGGGGTTTGATCGGTACGCAGTATTTT. Its translation: CASRPRGLIGTQYF. Using reference TRBV28 and TRBJ2-3 for the parts outside the CDR3, the full variable domain is DVKVTQSSRYLVKRTGEKVFLECVQDMDHENMFWYRQDPGLGLRLIYFSYDVKMKEKGDIPEGYSVSREKKERFSLILESASTNQTSMYLCASRPRGLIGTQYFGPGTRLTVL.

The chain couples TRBV27 to TRBJ2-7; 9 positions agree with TRBD1. The germline gives CDR1 MNHEY, CDR2 SMNVEV (reference sequence). J lost 3 bases, V lost 2 bases, and 5 bases had no gene match. The CDR3 runs 15 residues. The CDR3 nucleotides read TGTGCCAGCAGTTTACGGAGGACAGGGGTCTACGAGCAGTACGTC. It yields the protein CASSLRRTGVYEQYV.

This clone was seen a few times. The chain has TRBV6-6 and TRBJ1-2; D possibly corresponds to TRBD1 (6 bases). Trimming took 7 bases from V and 5 from J, leaving 14 bases between them. The germline gives CDR1 MNHNY, CDR2 SVGAGI (reference sequence). The length of the CDR3 is 13 residues. The CDR3, as DNA: TGTGCCAGCACTGAGGGGGAGAGGTATGGCTACACCTTC. As protein: CASTEGERYGYTF.

This clone was observed a handful of times. This chain joins TRBV29-1 and TRBJ1-2, with D perhaps matching TRBD1 (6 bases). CDR3 length: 14 amino acids. Per germline, CDR1 SQVTM and CDR2 ANQGSEA. V lost 8 bases and J 0 bases, leaving 16 bases between the germline ends. The CDR3 bases are TGCAGCTCCCTTGGAACAGGGACTAACTATGGCTACACCTTC. Translating gives CSSLGTGTNYGYTF.

This clone was detected many times. This chain uses TRBV21-1 with TRBJ2-7. TRBV21-1 is a known pseudogene. This CDR3 spans 8 amino acids. The CDR3 loop is CARSGRYV. CDR3 nucleotide sequence: TGTGCCAGGAGTGGTAGGTACGTC.

The rearrangement links TRBV7-2 to TRBJ2-1, with unresolved D. The CDR3 has 15 amino acids. Trimming left V 2 bases short and J 3 bases short, with 11 bases between. Per the germline V gene, CDR1 is SGHTA and CDR2 is FQGNSA. The CDR3 nucleotides are TGTGCCAGCAGCTTAAGCAGGTCTTTCTACAATGAGCAGTTCTTC. It specifies CASSLSRSFYNEQFF.

This clone has just a few counts. The rearrangement uses TRBV16 and TRBJ1-4; a possible D gene is TRBD1 (5 bases). V was cut by 2 bases and J by 6 bases, with 10 bases left in between. Germline loops: CDR1 KGHSY, CDR2 FQNENV. The CDR3 spans 14 residues. The CDR3 spells CASSQQGVDEKLFF. The CDR3 DNA reads TGTGCCAGCAGCCAACAGGGTGTGGATGAAAAACTGTTTTTT.